This T cell receptor (beta chain) emerged from a study of blood T cell repertoires in COVID-19. Germline V gene lookup returns CDR1 LNHDA and CDR2 SQIVND (reference sequence). Trimming removed 4 bases at V and 6 bases at J, with 16 bases between. The CDR3 length is 15 residues. Assay used: immunoSEQ multiplex PCR; TCRdb lists only in-frame clones, some missing. The table records about 46,000 clones, around 85% of them present only once. The source material was peripheral blood. This sequence joins TRBV19 and TRBJ1-5; unclear D gene. The source of this sequence is a human donor in a cohort sampled during active COVID-19. The donor label of this sample is uncertain. CDR3 nucleotides: TGTGCCAGTAGTAGATCTTGGCCCAGCGGTCAGCCCCAGCATTTT. This gives the protein CASSRSWPSGQPQHF.